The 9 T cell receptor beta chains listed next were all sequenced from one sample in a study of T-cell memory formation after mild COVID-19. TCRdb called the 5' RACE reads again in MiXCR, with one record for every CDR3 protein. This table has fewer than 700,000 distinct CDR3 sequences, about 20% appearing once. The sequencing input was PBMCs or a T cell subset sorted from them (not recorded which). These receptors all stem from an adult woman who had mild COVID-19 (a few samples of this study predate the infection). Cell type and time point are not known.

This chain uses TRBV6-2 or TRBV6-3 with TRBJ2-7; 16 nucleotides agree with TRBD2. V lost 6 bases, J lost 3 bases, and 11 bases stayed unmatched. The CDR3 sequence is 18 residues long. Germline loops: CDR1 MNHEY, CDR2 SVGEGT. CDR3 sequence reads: CASSSGGLAGGLHYEQYF. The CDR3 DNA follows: TGTGCCAGCAGCTCCGGGGGACTAGCGGGAGGGCTCCACTACGAGCAGTACTTC.

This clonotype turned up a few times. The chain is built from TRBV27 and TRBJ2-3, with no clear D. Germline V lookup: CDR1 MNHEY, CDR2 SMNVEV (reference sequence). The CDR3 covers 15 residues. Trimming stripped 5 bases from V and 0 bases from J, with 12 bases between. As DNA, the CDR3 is TGTGCCAGCAGTCCAGTTATTTCTAGCACAGATACGCAGTATTTT. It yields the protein CASSPVISSTDTQYF.

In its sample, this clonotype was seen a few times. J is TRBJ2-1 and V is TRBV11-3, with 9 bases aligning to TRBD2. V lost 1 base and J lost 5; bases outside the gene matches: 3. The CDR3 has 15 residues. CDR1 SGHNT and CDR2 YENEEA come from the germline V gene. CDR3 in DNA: TGTGCCAGCAGCTTAGTCGGGACTAGCAACAATGAGCAGTTCTTC. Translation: CASSLVGTSNNEQFF.

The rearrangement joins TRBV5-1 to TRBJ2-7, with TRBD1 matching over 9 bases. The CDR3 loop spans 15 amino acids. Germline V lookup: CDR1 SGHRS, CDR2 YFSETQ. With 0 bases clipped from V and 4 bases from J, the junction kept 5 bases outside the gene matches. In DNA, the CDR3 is TGCGCCAGCAGCTTGGTGGGACAGGGATCTTACGAGCAGTACTTC. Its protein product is CASSLVGQGSYEQYF.

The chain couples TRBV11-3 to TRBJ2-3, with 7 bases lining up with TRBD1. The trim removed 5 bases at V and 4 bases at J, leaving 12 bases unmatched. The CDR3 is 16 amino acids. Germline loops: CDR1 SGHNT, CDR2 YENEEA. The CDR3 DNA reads TGTGCCAGCAGCCGTCTTCGACAGGGCGGCGCAGATACGCAGTATTTT. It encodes CASSRLRQGGADTQYF.

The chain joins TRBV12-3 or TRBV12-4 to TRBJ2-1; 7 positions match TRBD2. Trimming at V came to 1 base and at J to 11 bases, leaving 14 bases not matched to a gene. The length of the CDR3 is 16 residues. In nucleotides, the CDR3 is TGTGCCAGCAGTTTAGTACTAGCGTGGCCCGTCGTACAGCAGTTCTTC. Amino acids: CASSLVLAWPVVQQFF.

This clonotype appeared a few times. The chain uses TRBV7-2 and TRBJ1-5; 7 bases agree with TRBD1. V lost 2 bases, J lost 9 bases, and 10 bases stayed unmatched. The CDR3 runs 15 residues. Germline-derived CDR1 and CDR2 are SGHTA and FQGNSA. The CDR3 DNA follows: TGTGCCAGCAGCTTAAGGGCAGGGGGAGCAAGGCCCCAGCATTTT. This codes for CASSLRAGGARPQHF.

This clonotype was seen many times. The CDR3: CASSFTWDQPQHF. The CDR3 region has the DNA TGCGCCAGCAGCTTCACGTGGGATCAGCCCCAGCATTTT. The chain recombines TRBV5-1 with TRBJ1-5, with no clear D. The germline V and J ends were trimmed by 2 bases and 5 bases, with 8 bases remaining between them. CDR3 length equals 13 residues. Germline-derived CDR1 and CDR2 are SGHRS and YFSETQ.

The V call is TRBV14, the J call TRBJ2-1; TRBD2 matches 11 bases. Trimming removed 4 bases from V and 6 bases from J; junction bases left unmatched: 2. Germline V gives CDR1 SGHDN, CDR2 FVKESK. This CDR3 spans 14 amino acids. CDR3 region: CASSRGTSGNEQFF. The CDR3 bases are TGTGCCAGCAGCCGCGGGACTAGCGGCAATGAGCAGTTCTTC.